Below are 30 T cell receptor beta chains sequenced from a single sample in a study of technical replicates of blood from several donors. Sequencing used immunoSEQ multiplex PCR; TCRdb keeps in-frame clones, though not all of them. Here the sample spans 80,000 or so clones, roughly 94% being singletons. Sequenced input: T cells isolated from PBMCs. The receptors were gathered from a human donor in good health.

As regards this clone: One end of the junction fails to match germline, which may point to a read error. This sequence joins TRBV2 and TRBJ1-1; 10 positions agree with TRBD1. This CDR3 has 12 amino acids. Germline lookup yields CDR1 SNHLY and CDR2 FYNNEI. The CDR3: CAARSGTGEMVF. The CDR3, as DNA: TGTGCAGCACGATCCGGGACAGGGGAGATGGTCTTT.

V gene TRBV4-3 combines with J gene TRBJ2-3, with 7 bases that match TRBD2. CDR1 LGHNA and CDR2 YSLEER come from the germline V gene. The CDR3 has 16 amino acids. V shed 1 base and J 1 base; nucleotides not matched to a gene: 5. CDR3 nucleotides: TGCGCCAGCAGCCAAGGGGGGGGAATTGGCACAGATACGCAGTATTTT. Translating it yields CASSQGGGIGTDTQYF.

The chain combines TRBV28 with TRBJ2-3, with D possibly being TRBD2 (6 bases). The CDR3 is 15 amino acids. Deletions cut 4 bases from V and 4 bases from J, with 15 bases between. Germline V lookup: CDR1 MDHEN, CDR2 SYDVKM. In DNA, the CDR3 is TGTGCCAGCAGTTCCTCTCCGGGGGAGGCAGATACGCAGTATTTT. Translating gives CASSSSPGEADTQYF. The full variable domain, with the rest looked up from reference TRBV28 and TRBJ2-3, is DVKVTQSSRYLVKRTGEKVFLECVQDMDHENMFWYRQDPGLGLRLIYFSYDVKMKEKGDIPEGYSVSREKKERFSLILESASTNQTSMYLCASSSSPGEADTQYFGPGTRLTVL.

This chain connects TRBV5-6 to TRBJ1-2, with unresolved D. CDR1 is SGHDT and CDR2 is YYEEEE in the germline V gene. V dropped 2 bases and J dropped 0 bases, with 11 bases sitting between them. The CDR3 extends over 15 amino acids. CDR3 DNA: TGTGCCAGCAGCTTAGAGATGTTAGCTAACTATGGCTACACCTTC. Amino acid sequence: CASSLEMLANYGYTF.

V usage is TRBV4-1 and J usage is TRBJ2-2; perhaps TRBD1 as D (6 bases). Trimming left V 0 bases short and J 7 bases short, with 12 bases between. From germline, CDR1 is MGHRA and CDR2 YSYEKL. This CDR3 is 15 amino acids long. The CDR3 DNA is TGCGCCAGCAGCCAAGATAAACAGGGTATCGGGGAGCTGTTTTTT. Protein: CASSQDKQGIGELFF.

CDR3 DNA: TGTGCCAGTAGTATAGCCGGGGTTCTCAATCAGCCCCAGCATTTT. Translating it yields CASSIAGVLNQPQHF. The chain carries TRBV19 and TRBJ1-5, with D unclear. This CDR3 has 15 residues. In germline, CDR1 is LNHDA, CDR2 SQIVND (reference sequence). V lost 1 base, J lost 3 bases, and 10 bases lay in between.

The CDR3: CARMRGQGEWGYTF. CDR3 nucleotides: TGTGCCAGGATGAGGGGACAGGGGGAGTGGGGCTACACCTTC. This chain connects TRBV7-2 to TRBJ1-2; TRBD1 matches at 11 bases. V lost 9 bases, J lost 8 bases, and 11 bases stayed unmatched. Germline CDR1 and CDR2: SGHTA and FQGNSA. This CDR3 region has 14 residues.

V usage is TRBV6-5 and J usage is TRBJ1-1, with 8 bases matching TRBD1. J gave up 3 bases and V 4 bases, and 10 bases lay outside the gene matches. The CDR3 contains 16 residues. Germline values: CDR1 MNHEY, CDR2 SVGAGI. CDR3 sequence (DNA): TGTGCCAGCAGTTTGCGGTTCCAGGGGGCGGACACTGAAGCTTTCTTT. It translates to CASSLRFQGADTEAFF.

This chain connects TRBV7-8 to TRBJ2-7; D not certain. V gave up 5 bases and J gave up 5 bases, with 19 bases separating them. There are 15 residues in the CDR3. The germline V gene encodes CDR1 SGHVS and CDR2 FQNEAQ. CDR3 DNA: TGTGCCAGCAGCCCACCCTCTACTCGTTTCCACGAGCAGTACTTC. Protein: CASSPPSTRFHEQYF.

The chain couples TRBV2 to TRBJ1-1; 8 positions match TRBD1. CDR1 and CDR2 from the germline V gene are SNHLY and FYNNEI. The CDR3 covers 15 residues. Trimming removed 2 bases from V and 4 bases from J; junction bases left unmatched: 6. CDR3 residues: CASSERTGSSTEAFF. The CDR3 DNA reads as TGTGCCAGCAGTGAAAGGACAGGGAGCTCCACTGAAGCTTTCTTT.

This clone occurred once. This chain connects TRBV10-3 to TRBJ2-3; no clear D. The germline CDR1 and CDR2 sequences are ENHRY and SYGVKD. CDR3 length equals 11 residues. V shed 4 bases and J shed 5 bases, with 4 bases lying between them. The CDR3 coding sequence is TGTGCCATCAGTGCGGGAGATACGCAGTATTTT. This sequence encodes CAISAGDTQYF.

This chain uses TRBV29-1 with TRBJ2-5; a weak D match, TRBD1 (6 bases). The germline V and J ends were trimmed by 8 bases and 4 bases, with 17 bases remaining between them. This CDR3 contains 13 residues. In germline, CDR1 is SQVTM, CDR2 ANQGSEA. CDR3 nucleotides: TGCAGCCTCCTGCAGGGGAGTCGAGAGACCCAGTACTTC. Translation: CSLLQGSRETQYF.

This rearrangement joins TRBV7-9 to TRBJ2-2, with D possibly matching TRBD1 (5 bases). Germline V gene lookup returns CDR1 SEHNR and CDR2 FQNEAQ (reference sequence). The CDR3 has 14 residues. With 5 bases removed from V and 1 base from J, the gap between germline ends came to 8 bases. CDR3 DNA sequence: TGTGCCAGCAGCCTCGGACAGAACACCGGGGAGCTGTTTTTT. This codes for CASSLGQNTGELFF.

The J gene is TRBJ1-2, the V gene TRBV4-3; TRBD1 might be the D (5 bases). The germline CDR1 and CDR2 sequences are LGHNA and YSLEER. The CDR3 spans 16 residues. Trimming pared 1 base from V and 3 bases from J, leaving 15 bases between. The CDR3 region is CASSQVGGVGDYGYTF. CDR3 DNA: TGCGCCAGCAGCCAAGTCGGGGGGGTGGGAGACTATGGCTACACCTTC.

The CDR3 bases are TGTGCCAGCAGCGTAGCTGGACAGGGTAACAATGAGCAGTTCTTC. This encodes CASSVAGQGNNEQFF. This sequence joins TRBV9 and TRBJ2-1, with TRBD1 identical over 8 bases. With 0 bases clipped from V and 5 bases from J, the junction kept 4 bases outside the gene matches. The V gene's germline CDR1 is SGDLS and CDR2 YYNGEE. CDR3 size: 15 residues.

The chain links TRBV11-1 to TRBJ2-7; D remains ambiguous. The ends were cut back, 5 bases at V and 0 bases at J, with 17 bases in the middle. The CDR3 totals 16 residues. CDR1 is SGHAT and CDR2 is FQDESV in the germline V gene (reference sequence). The CDR3 spells CASSHLSWSVSYEQYF. CDR3 bases: TGTGCCAGCAGCCATTTGTCGTGGAGCGTCTCCTACGAGCAGTACTTC.

V is TRBV9 and J is TRBJ2-3; 8 positions match TRBD2. The V gene's germline CDR1 is SGDLS and CDR2 YYNGEE. The ends lost 3 bases at V and 1 base at J; junction bases unmatched: 4. The CDR3 extends over 15 amino acids. This CDR3 is CASSATSGGTDTQYF. As DNA, the CDR3 is TGTGCCAGCAGCGCCACTAGCGGAGGCACAGATACGCAGTATTTT. Combining the CDR3 with reference TRBV9 and TRBJ2-3 gives the whole variable domain DSGVTQTPKHLITATGQRVTLRCSPRSGDLSVYWYQQSLDQGLQFLIQYYNGEERAKGNILERFSAQQFPDLHSELNLSSLELGDSALYFCASSATSGGTDTQYFGPGTRLTVL.

J is TRBJ1-1 and V is TRBV30, with a weak D call TRBD1 (6 bases). Trimming pared 4 bases from V and 2 bases from J, leaving 14 bases between. CDR3 size: 14 residues. Germline V CDR1 and CDR2: GTSNPN, SVGIG (reference sequence). The CDR3 bases are TGTGCCTGGACCCACGGGACACCTAACACTGAAGCTTTCTTT. This translates into CAWTHGTPNTEAFF.

This chain links TRBV6-5 with TRBJ2-6, with TRBD1 identical over 7 bases. The CDR3 covers 16 residues. V dropped 4 bases and J dropped 0; count of bases not matched to a gene: 3. CDR1 MNHEY and CDR2 SVGAGI come from the germline V gene. In DNA, the CDR3 is TGTGCCAGCAGTTCATCAGGGGGCTCTGGGGCCAACGTCCTGACTTTC. Amino acid sequence: CASSSSGGSGANVLTF.

This clone was recorded only once. The chain links TRBV2 to TRBJ2-1; tentative D call: TRBD2 (6 bases). This CDR3 is built from 16 residues. Germline V gene lookup returns CDR1 SNHLY and CDR2 FYNNEI. Trimming took off 1 base at V and 9 bases at J, with 19 bases between the two ends. In DNA, the CDR3 is TGTGCCAGCAGTGAAGGCGGCGGGGCTCGTACCGGTGAGCAGTTCTTC. Encoded protein: CASSEGGGARTGEQFF. The full variable domain, completed using reference TRBV2 and TRBJ2-1, is EPEVTQTPSHQVTQMGQEVILRCVPISNHLYFYWYRQILGQKVEFLVSFYNNEISEKSEIFDDQFSVERPDGSNFTLKIRSTKLEDSAMYFCASSEGGGARTGEQFFGPGTRLTVL.

The genes are TRBV29-1 and TRBJ2-1, with 7 bases that match TRBD2. Germline V gene sequence: CDR1 SQVTM, CDR2 ANQGSEA. The CDR3 spans 14 residues. V shed 7 bases, J shed 2 bases, and the junction held 8 bases outside the gene matches. The CDR3 is CSAKGGQTYNEQFF. DNA of the CDR3: TGCAGCGCAAAGGGAGGGCAGACCTACAATGAGCAGTTCTTC.

The rearrangement links TRBV19 to TRBJ2-6; tentative D call: TRBD2 (5 bases). V was shortened by 1 base and J by 0 bases, with 7 bases between the two germline ends. The CDR3 sequence is 16 residues long. Germline CDR1 reads LNHDA; CDR2 reads SQIVND (reference sequence). This CDR3 reads CASSIVGGSGANVLTF. The CDR3 DNA sequence: TGTGCCAGTAGTATAGTTGGAGGCTCTGGGGCCAACGTCCTGACTTTC.

The chain has TRBV29-1 and TRBJ2-2; TRBD2 is a possible D gene (5 bases). V shed 3 bases and J shed 10 bases, with 12 bases lying between them. The CDR3 has 12 amino acids. Germline assignment: CDR1 SQVTM and CDR2 ANQGSEA. In DNA, the CDR3 is TGCAGCGTTGAGCTAGCTAACGTGGAGCTGTTTTTT. The encoded protein is CSVELANVELFF.

The genes are TRBV11-3 and TRBJ2-3; 7 bases fit TRBD2. The CDR3 covers 14 residues. V was pared by 6 bases and J by 2 bases, with 5 bases of the junction left unmatched. Looked up from germline, CDR1 is SGHNT and CDR2 is YENEEA. The CDR3 DNA reads as TGTGCCAGCAGTGGAGCGGGATCCACAGATACGCAGTATTTT. It is translated as CASSGAGSTDTQYF.

This clone was counted once. The CDR3 spells CASSFRLAGVREQFF. The DNA for the CDR3 is TGTGCCAGCAGCTTTCGACTAGCGGGAGTGCGTGAGCAGTTCTTC. This rearrangement joins TRBV7-3 to TRBJ2-1; 12 bases are shared with TRBD2. The CDR3 sequence is 15 residues long. Germline-derived CDR1 and CDR2 are SGHTA and FQGTGA. The V gene end was trimmed by 3 bases and the J gene end by 9 bases; junction bases not matched to a gene: 6.

This clone was seen just once. The chain recombines TRBV7-2 with TRBJ2-2; 10 nucleotides match TRBD2. The J segment lost 4 bases and the V segment lost 4 bases, leaving 6 bases of the junction unmatched. Germline CDR1 is SGHTA and CDR2 is FQGNSA. The CDR3 contains 16 residues. The CDR3 reads CASSSIRTSGTGELFF. CDR3 bases: TGTGCCAGCAGCTCAATTCGGACTAGCGGCACCGGGGAGCTGTTTTTT.

The J gene is TRBJ2-7, the V gene TRBV19; 10 bases are a match to TRBD2. The germline gives CDR1 LNHDA, CDR2 SQIVND (reference sequence). CDR3 size: 15 residues. V trimming: 5 bases; J trimming: 3 bases; junction bases outside the gene matches: 7. The CDR3 sequence: CASSPGLAEIYEQYF. CDR3 sequence (DNA): TGTGCCAGTAGTCCCGGACTAGCGGAGATCTACGAGCAGTACTTC.

The rearrangement links TRBV9 to TRBJ2-1; TRBD2 aligns across 11 bases. V shed 3 bases and J 10 bases; nucleotides not matched to a gene: 9. The CDR3 is made up of 15 amino acids. Per the germline V gene, CDR1 is SGDLS and CDR2 is YYNGEE. CDR3 in DNA: TGTGCCAGCAGCGCCACCCTAGCGGGAGGTAGAGAGCAGTTCTTC. Protein sequence: CASSATLAGGREQFF.

Here the CDR3 DNA reads TGTGCCAGCAGCCCCCAAGCGGGATACACAGATACGCAGTATTTT. Protein product: CASSPQAGYTDTQYF. This chain joins TRBV7-8 and TRBJ2-3, with 7 bases identical to TRBD2. CDR3 size: 15 residues. The junction had 7 bases not matched to a gene; V was cut back by 5 bases and J by 2 bases. CDR1 is SGHVS and CDR2 is FQNEAQ in the germline V gene.

The J gene is TRBJ1-4, the V gene TRBV28; no reliable D call. Germline CDR1 reads MDHEN; CDR2 reads SYDVKM. The CDR3 has 14 residues. V was clipped by 2 bases and J by 7 bases, with 11 bases between them. The chain's CDR3 is CASSLGLRREKLFF. In DNA form, the CDR3 reads TGTGCCAGCAGTTTAGGACTTCGGCGTGAAAAACTGTTTTTT.